The sequence of this T cell receptor (beta chain) was determined in a study of post-analysis software for immune sequencing data. Worth noting for this clonotype: The antigen remains unidentified.

Unique-molecular-identifier-tagged TCR beta cDNA libraries were used. Researchers reported 400,000 to 550,000 cDNA molecules coming from about 1 to 10 million T cells. MiXCR, run by TCRdb on the PCR reads, gives a single entry per CDR3 protein. This sample has 650,000 to 850,000 distinct CDR3 sequences; approximately 53% occur once, and the top ten carry around 4.5%. Unmatched junction bases numbered 12, after V lost 3 bases and J lost 3 bases. The germline V gene encodes CDR1 DFQATT and CDR2 SNEGSKA (reference sequence). CDR3 length: 16 amino acids. General observations from the study: Multiple sclerosis patients showed significantly lower normalized Chao1 diversity than controls did. Higher frequency in patients than in controls was seen for a handful of TRBV segments, with TRBV5-6, TRBV5-1 and TRBV20-1 among them. Analysis by F measure revealed that same-batch samples clustered strongly together.

The source material was blood. This receptor was identified in a girl aged 10 to 17 with multiple sclerosis. V and J are TRBV20-1 and TRBJ2-7, with 9 bases fitting TRBD2. CDR3 sequence reads: CSASMLAGTPHYEQYF. Written as DNA, the CDR3 is TGCAGTGCTAGTATGCTAGCGGGGACCCCCCACTACGAGCAGTACTTC.